This T cell receptor beta chain was recovered during a study of OX40 agonist ivuxolimab in advanced cancers. Regarding the research as a whole: The costimulatory receptor OX40 (CD134) was targeted by ivuxolimab, a fully human IgG2 agonistic monoclonal antibody. Intravenous ivuxolimab was administered to patients every 2 weeks at six dose levels: 0.01, 0.1, 0.3, 1.5, 3 and 10 mg/kg. Of the roughly 51 dose-escalation patients, hepatocellular carcinoma was present in approximately 20, melanoma in around 15, renal cell carcinoma in 9 and head and neck cancer in 9. The dose-escalation cohort was almost 85% male with a mean age of 60 years, ranging from 23 to 79. Patients were allowed to have had prior anti-PD-1, anti-PD-L1 or anti-CTLA-4 therapy, and roughly 40% of the dose-escalation patients had been treated with checkpoint inhibitors. Partial responses occurred in three dose-escalation patients, of whom one had hepatocellular carcinoma and two had cutaneous melanoma. The purpose of peripheral TCRbeta sequencing was to test whether ivuxolimab changed TCR sequence diversity and led to clonal T-cell expansion. The paper covers the monotherapy dose-escalation part of the phase I ivuxolimab trial, which included N of about 50 patients.

Genomic DNA was isolated from the sorted cells so that the TCRbeta CDR3 region could be sequenced. The immunoSEQ Assay was used to sequence the TCRbeta CDR3 regions. The clones in this table, taken by TCRdb from immuneACCESS, are in-frame only. Not every clone is retained; where verified, under half of the shortfall comes from an unresolved V gene, and the cause of the rest is unknown. The sample table lists tens of thousands of clones, about 86% of them with a count of one. The ten biggest clones cover around 6% of the sample. CDR1 and CDR2 are drawn from the germline V gene (reference sequence): LNHDA, SQIVND. Trimming takes 3 bases from V and 5 bases from J, and the germline ends sit 10 bases apart. Its CDR3 holds 14 amino acids, cysteine through phenylalanine. The read is trimmed to its CDR3 DNA, 42 bases read in frame from base 1. What the work shows at the level of the full study, not this receptor alone: Antigen specificity was not determined for the clonally expanded peripheral T cells. Partial responders in the 0.1-3.0 mg/kg groups had among the lowest normalized peripheral clonal expansion, especially among CD8+ T cells. At doses of 0.1 to 3.0 mg/kg, clonal expansion of both CD4+ and CD8+ blood T cells was observed from baseline to week 6. Low levels of normalized T-cell clonal expansion were also seen in some nonresponding patients. After ivuxolimab, expanded clones were on average more numerous among CD8+ T cells than among CD4+ T cells.

Patients with a history of autoimmune disease or receiving systemic immunosuppression were excluded from the trial. Peripheral blood for TCR sequencing was drawn from every dose cohort at baseline, at cycle 4 day 1 and at cycle 7 day 1. Samples were obtained from an open-label, multicenter, first-in-human phase I dose-escalation trial of ivuxolimab. Adults with locally advanced or metastatic melanoma, renal cell carcinoma, hepatocellular carcinoma or head and neck squamous cell carcinoma were enrolled in the trial. Before TCR sequencing, CD4+ T cells and CD8+ T cells were sorted from peripheral blood as separate populations. A note on this clone: Its antigen remains unidentified. The record has no base qualities; no much larger clone is one base away.

This clonotype was sampled from an adult with an advanced solid tumor such as melanoma, head and neck, liver or kidney cancer. The chain links TRBV19 with TRBJ2-2; the D gene is perhaps TRBD1, from 6 matching bases. The sequencing used CD4+ or CD8+ T cells sorted from blood, collected in a trial of the OX40 agonist ivuxolimab. DNA sequence: TGTGCCAGTAGTATCATAGGGGGAACCGGGGAGCTGTTTTTT. This is translated as CASSIIGGTGELFF.